The next 17 T cell receptor beta chains were all read from a single sample in a study of post-analysis software for immune sequencing data. The study's findings and limits: TRBV segments more frequent in patients than in controls numbered several and included TRBV5-6, TRBV5-1 and TRBV20-1.

Prepared TCR beta cDNA libraries contained unique molecular identifiers. Using its own MiXCR run on the PCR reads, TCRdb lists one record per CDR3 protein. The table has hundreds of thousands of distinct CDR3 sequences, 55% to 60% seen once. For these TCRs, the target antigens are not known. Sample: blood. The receptors were gathered from a girl aged 2-9 years with multiple sclerosis.

This clonotype was counted ten times or more. A junction end diverges from the germline sequence, so it may reflect a read error. The rearrangement links TRBV5-1 to TRBJ2-1; possibly TRBD1 for D (6 bases). The germline CDR1 and CDR2 sequences are SGHRS and YFSETQ. The CDR3 extends over 13 amino acids. This CDR3 reads CASSLQGGNEQFF. The CDR3 DNA sequence: TGTGCCAGCAGCTTACAAGGGGGCAATGAGCAGTTCTTC.

This clonotype was seen a handful of times. The chain combines TRBV4-1 with TRBJ2-1; 12 nucleotides align to TRBD2. Per the germline V gene, CDR1 is MGHRA and CDR2 is YSYEKL. J gave up 9 bases and V 6 bases, and 3 bases lay outside the gene matches. The CDR3 totals 13 residues. CDR3 in amino acids: CASRLAGGAEQFF. As DNA, the CDR3 is TGCGCCAGCAGGCTAGCGGGAGGGGCTGAGCAGTTCTTC.

This clonotype was detected only a few times. J is TRBJ1-2 and V is TRBV6-5; 9 nucleotides line up with TRBD1. J lost 8 bases, V lost 6 bases, and 7 bases had no gene match. The germline V gene has CDR1 MNHEY and CDR2 SVGAGI. CDR3 length: 13 residues. CDR3 coding DNA: TGTGCCAGCAGAGGGACAGGGTCATACGGCTACACCTTC. This encodes CASRGTGSYGYTF.

This chain links TRBV3-1 with TRBJ1-4; 9 bases are shared with TRBD1. From germline, CDR1 is LGHDT and CDR2 YNNKEL (reference sequence). V was clipped by 2 bases and J by 12 bases; unmatched bases: 13. This CDR3 comprises 16 residues. The CDR3 nucleotides read TGTGCCAGCAGCCAATCGACTCCCGGGACAGGGAATGAACTGTTTTTT. This translates into CASSQSTPGTGNELFF.

This chain uses TRBV2 with TRBJ2-7, with 8 bases fitting TRBD1. The CDR3 runs to 14 residues. CDR1 and CDR2 from the germline V gene are SNHLY and FYNNEI. Trimming cost V 4 bases and J 3 bases; bases outside gene matches: 5. Here the CDR3 DNA reads TGTGCCAGCAGTGCCCCCGGGACAGGCTACGAGCAGTACTTC. Translating it yields CASSAPGTGYEQYF.

The V call is TRBV12-5, the J call TRBJ2-5, with TRBD1 matching 12 bases. Germline CDR1 LGHNT, CDR2 FRNRAP. V shed 6 bases and J 4 bases; nucleotides not matched to a gene: 6. The CDR3 spans 15 residues. The CDR3 bases are TGTGCTAGTGGACAGGGACAGGGGGCCGGAGAGACCCAGTACTTC. This sequence encodes CASGQGQGAGETQYF.

The chain joins TRBV7-2 to TRBJ1-4; 9 nucleotides align to TRBD1. V was pared by 2 bases and J by 9 bases, with 10 bases of the junction left unmatched. Germline CDR1 reads SGHTA; CDR2 reads FQGNSA. The CDR3 spans 16 residues. The DNA of the CDR3 is TGTGCCAGCAGCTTATCCCGGGACAGGGTGCGGAAAAAACTGTTTTTT. Its translation: CASSLSRDRVRKKLFF. The full variable domain, in which reference TRBV7-2 and TRBJ1-4 provide the parts outside the CDR3, is GAGVSQSPSNKVTEKGKDVELRCDPISGHTALYWYRQSLGQGLEFLIYFQGNSAPDKSGLPSDRFSAERTGGSVSTLTIQRTQQEDSAVYLCASSLSRDRVRKKLFFGSGTQLSVL.

The chain links TRBV2 to TRBJ2-1; TRBD2 aligns across 11 bases. Germline assignment: CDR1 SNHLY and CDR2 FYNNEI. This CDR3 is 15 amino acids long. J was trimmed by 5 bases and V by 6 bases; bases with no gene match: 6. CDR3 region: CASRGSGGAHNEQFF. In nucleotides, the CDR3 is TGTGCCAGCAGAGGTAGCGGGGGGGCCCACAATGAGCAGTTCTTC. The full variable domain, its missing parts supplied by reference TRBV2 and TRBJ2-1, is EPEVTQTPSHQVTQMGQEVILRCVPISNHLYFYWYRQILGQKVEFLVSFYNNEISEKSEIFDDQFSVERPDGSNFTLKIRSTKLEDSAMYFCASRGSGGAHNEQFFGPGTRLTVL.

This clonotype was recorded once. The V gene is TRBV12-3 or TRBV12-4, the J gene TRBJ2-1; D remains unclear. Trimming stripped 2 bases from V and 7 bases from J, with 15 bases between. The CDR3 contains 15 residues. CDR3 bases: TGTGCCAGCAGTTTATCGGGCAGCCCAAATAATGAGCAGTTCTTC. The encoded protein is CASSLSGSPNNEQFF.

V and J are TRBV4-2 and TRBJ1-1; the D is unclear. Looked up from germline, CDR1 is LGHNA and CDR2 is YNFKEQ. This CDR3 comprises 15 residues. Trimming removed 0 bases from V and 0 bases from J, with 8 bases in between. The CDR3 nucleotides read TGTGCCAGCAGCCAAGAGGTGGCGATGAACACTGAAGCTTTCTTT. The encoded protein is CASSQEVAMNTEAFF.

The chain combines TRBV6-1 with TRBJ2-1, with 7 bases fitting TRBD2. After removal of 10 bases from V and 7 bases from J, the junction contained 7 bases not matched to a gene. Per the germline V gene, CDR1 is MNHNS and CDR2 is SASEGT. CDR3 length: 12 residues. The CDR3 loop reads CATRTRNNEQFF. The CDR3 region has the DNA TGTGCCACTCGGACTAGAAATAATGAGCAGTTCTTC.

This clonotype was recorded once. This chain links TRBV20-1 with TRBJ2-3; D gene uncertain. The germline V gene has CDR1 DFQATT and CDR2 SNEGSKA (reference sequence). Trimming took off 0 bases at V and 9 bases at J, with 13 bases between the two ends. The CDR3 length is 13 residues. The CDR3 DNA reads TGCAGTGCTAGAGATGCCGGCTCTCGGACGCAGTATTTT. Translated, it gives CSARDAGSRTQYF.

In the case of this clonotype: At one boundary the junction diverges from the germline segment, which might be a read error. The chain employs TRBV7-2 and TRBJ2-2; 12 nucleotides line up with TRBD2. The germline V gene encodes CDR1 SGHTA and CDR2 FQGNSA. This CDR3 is 18 amino acids long. CDR3 loop: CASSLAGLAGPNTGERFF. In DNA form, the CDR3 reads TGTGCCAGCAGCTTAGCAGGACTAGCGGGGCCCAACACCGGGGAGCGGTTTTTT.

This clonotype was seen a few times. The V and J genes are TRBV7-2 and TRBJ2-1; D uncertain. This CDR3 region has 15 residues. Germline assignment: CDR1 SGHTA and CDR2 FQGNSA. The V and J ends lost 5 bases and 2 bases respectively, with 13 bases between them. The CDR3, as DNA: TGTGCCAGCAGCCCTTCATCCGATCCCTACAATGAGCAGTTCTTC. Its protein product is CASSPSSDPYNEQFF.

This clonotype was picked up a small number of times. This rearrangement joins TRBV4-1 to TRBJ2-3; a possible D gene is TRBD2 (5 bases). The CDR3 sequence is 15 residues long. V lost 6 bases and J 2 bases, leaving 15 bases between the germline ends. From germline, CDR1 is MGHRA and CDR2 YSYEKL. CDR3 sequence: CASRSRAEITDTQYF. DNA for the CDR3: TGCGCCAGCAGATCGAGAGCGGAGATCACAGATACGCAGTATTTT.

A single count supports this clonotype. The chain links TRBV20-1 to TRBJ1-2, with D possibly TRBD1 on 5 matching bases. The CDR3 covers 15 residues. V dropped 0 bases and J dropped 8 bases, with 19 bases sitting between them. CDR1 is DFQATT and CDR2 is SNEGSKA in the germline V gene (reference sequence). The CDR3 sequence is CSARDRMRGGGGYTF. CDR3 DNA: TGCAGTGCTAGAGATAGGATGAGGGGAGGAGGAGGCTACACCTTC.

The chain couples TRBV4-1 to TRBJ2-4; perhaps TRBD1 as D (5 bases). V was pared by 1 base and J by 6 bases, with 13 bases between. The CDR3 runs 15 residues. Germline V CDR1 and CDR2: MGHRA, YSYEKL. This chain's CDR3 is CASSQVAGLGNIQYF. The CDR3, as DNA: TGCGCCAGCAGCCAAGTCGCAGGGCTGGGAAACATTCAGTACTTC.